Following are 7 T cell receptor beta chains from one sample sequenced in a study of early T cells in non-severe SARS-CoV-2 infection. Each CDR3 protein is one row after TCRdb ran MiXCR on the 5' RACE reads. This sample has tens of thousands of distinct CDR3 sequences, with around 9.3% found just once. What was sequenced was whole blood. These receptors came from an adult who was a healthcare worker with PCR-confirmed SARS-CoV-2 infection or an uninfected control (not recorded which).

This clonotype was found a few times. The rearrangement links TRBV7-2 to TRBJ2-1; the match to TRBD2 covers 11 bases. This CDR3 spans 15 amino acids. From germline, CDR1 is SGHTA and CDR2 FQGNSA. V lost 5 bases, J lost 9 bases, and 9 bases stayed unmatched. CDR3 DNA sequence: TGTGCCAGCAGCGTCACTAGCGGGAGTTTAGGTGAGCAGTTCTTC. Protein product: CASSVTSGSLGEQFF. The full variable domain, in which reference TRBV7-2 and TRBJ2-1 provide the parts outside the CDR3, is GAGVSQSPSNKVTEKGKDVELRCDPISGHTALYWYRQSLGQGLEFLIYFQGNSAPDKSGLPSDRFSAERTGGSVSTLTIQRTQQEDSAVYLCASSVTSGSLGEQFFGPGTRLTVL.

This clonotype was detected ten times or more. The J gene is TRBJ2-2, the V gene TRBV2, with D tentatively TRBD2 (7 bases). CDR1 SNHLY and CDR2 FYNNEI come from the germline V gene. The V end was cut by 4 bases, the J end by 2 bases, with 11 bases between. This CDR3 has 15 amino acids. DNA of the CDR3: TGTGCCAGCAGTGCGGGGGGACAAAACACCGGGGAGCTGTTTTTT. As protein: CASSAGGQNTGELFF.

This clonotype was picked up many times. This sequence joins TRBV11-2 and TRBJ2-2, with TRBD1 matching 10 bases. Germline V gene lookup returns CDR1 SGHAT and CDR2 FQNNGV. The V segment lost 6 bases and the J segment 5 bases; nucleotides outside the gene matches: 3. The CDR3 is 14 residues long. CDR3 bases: TGTGCCAGCAGTTGGGACAGGGGAACCGGGGAGCTGTTTTTT. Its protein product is CASSWDRGTGELFF.

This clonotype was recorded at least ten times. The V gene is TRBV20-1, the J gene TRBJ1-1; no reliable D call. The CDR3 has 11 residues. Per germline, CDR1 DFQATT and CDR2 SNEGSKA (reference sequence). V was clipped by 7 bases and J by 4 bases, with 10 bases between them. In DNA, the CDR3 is TGCAGTGGCGGGCGGCTCACTGAAGCTTTCTTT. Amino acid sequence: CSGGRLTEAFF.

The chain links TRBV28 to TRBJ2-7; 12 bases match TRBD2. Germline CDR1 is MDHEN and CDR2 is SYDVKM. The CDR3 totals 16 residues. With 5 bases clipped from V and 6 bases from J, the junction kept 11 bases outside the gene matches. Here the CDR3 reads CASSPSTSGSKREQYF. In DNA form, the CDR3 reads TGTGCCAGCAGTCCCTCGACTAGCGGGAGCAAGCGCGAGCAGTACTTC.

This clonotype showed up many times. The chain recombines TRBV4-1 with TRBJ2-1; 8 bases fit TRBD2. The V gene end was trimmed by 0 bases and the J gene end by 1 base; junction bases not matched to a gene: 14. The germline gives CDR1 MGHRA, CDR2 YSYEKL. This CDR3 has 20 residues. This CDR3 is CASSQEKVLAGSYSYNEQFF. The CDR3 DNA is TGCGCCAGCAGCCAAGAAAAGGTGTTAGCGGGGAGTTATTCCTACAATGAGCAGTTCTTC.

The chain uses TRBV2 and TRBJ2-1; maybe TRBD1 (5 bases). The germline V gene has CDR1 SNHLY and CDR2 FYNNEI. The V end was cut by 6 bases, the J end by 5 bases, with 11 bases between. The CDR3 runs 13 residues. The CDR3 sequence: CASSVTENNEQFF. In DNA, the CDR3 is TGTGCCAGCAGCGTGACAGAGAACAATGAGCAGTTCTTC.